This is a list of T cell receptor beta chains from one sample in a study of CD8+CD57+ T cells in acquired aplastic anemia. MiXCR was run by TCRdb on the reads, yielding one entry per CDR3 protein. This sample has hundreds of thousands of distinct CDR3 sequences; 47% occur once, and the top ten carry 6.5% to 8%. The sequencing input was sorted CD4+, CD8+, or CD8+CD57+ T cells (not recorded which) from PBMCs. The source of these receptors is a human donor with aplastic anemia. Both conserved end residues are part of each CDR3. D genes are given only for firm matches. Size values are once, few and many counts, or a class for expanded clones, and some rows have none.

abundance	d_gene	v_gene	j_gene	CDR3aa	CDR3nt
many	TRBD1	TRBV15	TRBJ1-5	CATSIVRQGGQPQHF	TGTGCCACCAGCATTGTACGACAGGGAGGTCAGCCCCAGCATTTT
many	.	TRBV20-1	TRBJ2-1	CSATGRELPNEQFF	TGCAGTGCTACTGGCAGGGAGTTGCCTAATGAGCAGTTCTTC
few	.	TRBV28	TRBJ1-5	CASSLWVGAQPQHF	TGTGCCAGCAGTTTATGGGTGGGGGCCCAGCCCCAGCATTTT
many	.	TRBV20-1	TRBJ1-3	CSAKNTGNTIYF	TGCAGTGCCAAGAATACCGGAAACACCATATATTTT
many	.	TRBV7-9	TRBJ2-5	CASSFQGGGETQYF	TGTGCCAGCAGTTTTCAGGGTGGTGGGGAGACCCAGTACTTC
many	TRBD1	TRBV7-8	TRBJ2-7	CASSLGRQGPYEQYF	TGTGCCAGCAGCTTAGGTAGACAGGGCCCCTACGAGCAGTACTTC
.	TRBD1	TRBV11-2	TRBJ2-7	CASSIQTGDEQYF	TGTGCCAGCAGCATACAGACAGGGGACGAGCAGTACTTC
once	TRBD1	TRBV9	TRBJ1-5	CASSPDREAQPQHF	TGTGCCAGCAGCCCCGACAGGGAGGCTCAGCCCCAGCATTTT
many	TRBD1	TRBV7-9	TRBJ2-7	CASSFGTGVFGEQYF	TGTGCCAGCAGCTTCGGGACAGGGGTATTTGGCGAGCAGTACTTC
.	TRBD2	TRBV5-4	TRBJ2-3	CASQPGSGVYTDTQYF	TGTGCCAGCCAACCTGGGAGCGGGGTCTACACAGATACGCAGTATTTT
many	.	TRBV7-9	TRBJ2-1	CASSPHLVTENQFF	TGTGCCAGCAGCCCACACTTGGTTACAGAGAATCAGTTCTTC
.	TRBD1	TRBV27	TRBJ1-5	CAIRTGDQPQHF	TGTGCCATCCGGACAGGGGATCAGCCCCAGCATTTT
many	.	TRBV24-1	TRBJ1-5	CATSVGLGQPQHF	TGTGCCACCAGCGTAGGTTTGGGCCAGCCCCAGCATTTT
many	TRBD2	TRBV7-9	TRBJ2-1	CASSVPGLVTEQFF	TGTGCCAGCAGCGTGCCGGGACTAGTTACTGAGCAGTTCTTC
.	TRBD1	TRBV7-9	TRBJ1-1	CASSITGTGGTEAFF	TGTGCCAGCAGCATAACCGGGACAGGGGGTACTGAAGCTTTCTTT